Presented here are 24 T cell receptor beta chains from one specimen sequenced in a study of cytomegalovirus exposure and HLA in healthy donors (dated by TCRdb to the late 2010s). Libraries were built with the immunoSEQ multiplex PCR assay. For the multiplex PCR, a mixture combining 60 forward primers for TCR Vbeta segments and 13 reverse primers for TCR Jbeta segments was used. Entries here come from immuneACCESS through TCRdb and include only in-frame sequences with V and J called. Some clones fail to appear in such tables; in the studies checked, an unresolved V gene covers under half of the shortfall, and the cause of the remainder is unknown. The sample contains around 180,000 clones, over 75% of them found a single time. The top ten clonotypes cover approximately 2.5% of the sample. Sequenced material: PBMCs. These receptors were taken from a man in his sixties in good health and CMV-seronegative.

This chain joins TRBV15 and TRBJ2-7; 7 bases map to TRBD1. Germline V gene data show CDR1 as LNHNV and CDR2 as YYDKDF (reference sequence). The CDR3 is 14 amino acids. With 0 bases clipped from V and 2 bases from J, the junction kept 1 base outside the gene matches. CDR3 region: CATSRDQGAYEQYF. The CDR3 DNA is TGTGCCACCAGCAGAGATCAGGGGGCCTACGAGCAGTACTTC.

CDR3 in amino acids: CASSVVGGAGDTQYF. In DNA form, the CDR3 reads TGTGCCAGCAGCGTAGTCGGGGGGGCGGGAGATACGCAGTATTTT. V usage is TRBV9 and J usage is TRBJ2-3; 8 bases fit TRBD2. Germline CDR1 reads SGDLS; CDR2 reads YYNGEE. The CDR3 runs 15 residues. V was pared by 0 bases and J by 5 bases, with 5 bases of the junction left unmatched.

The sample holds one count of this clone. The CDR3 DNA follows: TGCGCCAGCAGCCAAGATCCGGGGAGTCCGTACGAGCAGTACTTC. It specifies CASSQDPGSPYEQYF. The chain carries TRBV4-1 and TRBJ2-7; TRBD2 might be the D (5 bases). The CDR3 is 15 residues long. Trimming removed 0 bases at V and 4 bases at J, with 13 bases between. The V gene's germline CDR1 is MGHRA and CDR2 YSYEKL.

This chain connects TRBV10-2 to TRBJ1-2, with 9 bases fitting TRBD1. CDR1 is WSHSY and CDR2 is SAAADI in the germline V gene. This CDR3 spans 16 amino acids. The J segment lost 6 bases and the V segment lost 5 bases, leaving 13 bases of the junction unmatched. The CDR3 is CASSHLQGAVIDGYTF. The CDR3 DNA reads as TGCGCCAGCAGTCATCTACAGGGGGCGGTAATAGATGGCTACACCTTC.

This clone was counted a few times. The rearrangement uses TRBV19 and TRBJ1-2; D ambiguous. This CDR3 is 14 amino acids long. Germline V gene lookup returns CDR1 LNHDA and CDR2 SQIVND (reference sequence). Between the trimmed V and J ends, which lost 2 bases and 8 bases, there was a span of 15 bases. The CDR3 sequence is CASSIKRGSGGYTF. The CDR3 nucleotides are TGTGCCAGTAGTATAAAACGAGGGTCGGGCGGCTACACCTTC. The variable domain in full, completed from reference TRBV19 and TRBJ1-2, reads DGGITQSPKYLFRKEGQNVTLSCEQNLNHDAMYWYRQDPGQGLRLIYYSQIVNDFQKGDIAEGYSVSREKKESFPLTVTSAQKNPTAFYLCASSIKRGSGGYTFGSGTRLTVV.

V and J are TRBV6-1 and TRBJ1-2, with D uncertain. Deletions cut 8 bases from V and 4 bases from J, with 20 bases between. The CDR3 consists of 15 residues. Germline CDR1 reads MNHNS; CDR2 reads SASEGT. This chain's CDR3 is CASLGVGRVPYGYTF. In DNA, the CDR3 is TGTGCCAGCCTTGGGGTCGGGCGGGTCCCCTATGGCTACACCTTC.

CDR3 nucleotide sequence: TGTGCCAGCAGTTTATTTTCTCGCGGGGAGCGCGCAGCCAAAAACATTCAGTACTTC. The encoded protein is CASSLFSRGERAAKNIQYF. The J gene is TRBJ2-4, the V gene TRBV27; a possible D gene is TRBD2 (6 bases). With 1 base removed from V and 0 bases from J, the gap between germline ends came to 19 bases. CDR1 MNHEY and CDR2 SMNVEV come from the germline V gene (reference sequence). The CDR3 contains 19 residues.

V and J are TRBV6-5 and TRBJ1-1; D is possibly TRBD1 (5 bases). CDR1 MNHEY and CDR2 SVGAGI come from the germline V gene. Trimming cost V 2 bases and J 1 base, with 11 bases left between them. This CDR3 has 15 amino acids. DNA of the CDR3: TGTGCCAGCAGTTACCTGGGGCAGGCGAACACTGAAGCTTTCTTT. This encodes CASSYLGQANTEAFF.

The chain links TRBV10-3 to TRBJ2-6; D gene uncertain. Trimming shortened V by 6 bases and J by 1 base, and 10 bases separated the two germline ends. Germline V gene data show CDR1 as ENHRY and CDR2 as SYGVKD. The CDR3 is 15 amino acids. CDR3 coding DNA: TGTGCCATCAGGTTTACGGTATCTGGGGCCAACGTCCTGACTTTC. Translating it yields CAIRFTVSGANVLTF.

The chain recombines TRBV30 with TRBJ2-1; D is undetermined. Per the germline V gene, CDR1 is GTSNPN and CDR2 is SVGIG (reference sequence). The CDR3 covers 11 residues. V lost 0 bases to trimming and J lost 8 bases, with 5 bases between them. This CDR3 reads CAWSVLDEQFF. Written as DNA, the CDR3 is TGTGCCTGGAGTGTACTTGATGAGCAGTTCTTC. Looking up the rest from reference TRBV30 and TRBJ2-1 gives the full variable domain: SQTIHQWPATLVQPVGSPLSLECTVEGTSNPNLYWYRQAAGRGLQLLFYSVGIGQISSEVPQNLSASRPQDRQFILSSKKLLLSDSGFYLCAWSVLDEQFFGPGTRLTVL.

V is TRBV4-1 and J is TRBJ2-5; 9 bases are a match to TRBD2. The CDR3 covers 16 residues. V trimming: 2 bases; J trimming: 3 bases; junction bases outside the gene matches: 7. The germline CDR1 and CDR2 sequences are MGHRA and YSYEKL. CDR3: CASSQPERGAEETQYF. The CDR3 nucleotides read TGCGCCAGCAGCCAACCCGAGCGGGGGGCGGAAGAGACCCAGTACTTC.

The rearrangement links TRBV5-5 to TRBJ2-7; D is unresolved. Germline CDR1 and CDR2: SGHKS and YYEKEE (reference sequence). The V end lost 0 bases, the J end lost 2 bases, and 12 bases lay between the germline ends. The CDR3 has 15 amino acids. The CDR3 reads CASSLEQTSPYEQYF. The CDR3 nucleotides are TGTGCCAGCAGCTTGGAACAGACCTCACCCTACGAGCAGTACTTC.

J is TRBJ2-3 and V is TRBV7-3; 11 positions agree with TRBD2. This CDR3 is built from 16 residues. With 4 bases clipped from V and 2 bases from J, the junction kept 5 bases outside the gene matches. The V gene's germline CDR1 is SGHTA and CDR2 FQGTGA. The CDR3 region is CASSSVAGGITDTQYF. DNA for the CDR3: TGTGCCAGCAGCTCGGTAGCGGGAGGGATCACAGATACGCAGTATTTT.

The chain is built from TRBV2 and TRBJ2-3; 13 nucleotides match TRBD2. Germline CDR1 is SNHLY and CDR2 is FYNNEI. The J segment lost 2 bases and the V segment lost 7 bases, leaving 9 bases of the junction unmatched. There are 17 residues in the CDR3. CDR3 bases: TGTGCCAGCAAACTACTAGCGGGAGGGGGGCTCACAGATACGCAGTATTTT. Its translation: CASKLLAGGGLTDTQYF.

This chain uses TRBV7-2 with TRBJ2-5, with D tentatively TRBD1 (6 bases). Trimming pared 4 bases from V and 4 bases from J, leaving 13 bases between. The CDR3 covers 14 residues. Germline V gene lookup returns CDR1 SGHTA and CDR2 FQGNSA. CDR3 DNA: TGTGCCAGCAGCTCAGGACAGAATCGAGAGACCCAGTACTTC. Translated, it gives CASSSGQNRETQYF.

The chain has TRBV5-5 and TRBJ1-1, with 8 bases identical to TRBD1. Germline CDR1 is SGHKS and CDR2 is YYEKEE (reference sequence). With V trimmed by 0 bases and J by 5 bases, 3 bases remained unmatched. CDR3 size: 14 residues. The CDR3 region is CASSLAGGGTEAFF. DNA of the CDR3: TGTGCCAGCAGCTTGGCAGGGGGCGGGACTGAAGCTTTCTTT.

The count of this clone is one. The chain recombines TRBV2 with TRBJ1-1; D gene unclear. CDR3 length: 11 amino acids. V lost 7 bases to trimming and J lost 4 bases, with 7 bases between them. From germline, CDR1 is SNHLY and CDR2 FYNNEI. The CDR3, as DNA: TGTGCCAGCATCCTCGGCACTGAAGCTTTCTTT. Translation: CASILGTEAFF.

V gene TRBV7-7 combines with J gene TRBJ2-5; 10 bases are shared with TRBD1. This CDR3 has 14 residues. CDR1 and CDR2 (germline): SSHAT, FNYEAQ (reference sequence). With V trimmed by 5 bases and J by 5 bases, 5 bases remained unmatched. CDR3 coding DNA: TGTGCCAGCAGCCCAGGGACAGGGGCTGAGACCCAGTACTTC. It yields the protein CASSPGTGAETQYF.

This chain connects TRBV18 to TRBJ1-4; TRBD1 might be the D (6 bases). The CDR3 runs 18 residues. Germline V gene lookup returns CDR1 KGHSH and CDR2 LQKENI. Trimming stripped 3 bases from V and 0 bases from J, with 17 bases between. CDR3 in DNA: TGTGCCAGCTCACCGATAACGGGGGGCGCATCAACTAATGAAAAACTGTTTTTT. This codes for CASSPITGGASTNEKLFF.

DNA for the CDR3: TGTGCCAGCAGCTCTAGACAGGGGGCCGGAACCGGGGAGCTGTTTTTT. Translation: CASSSRQGAGTGELFF. V is TRBV5-4 and J is TRBJ2-2; TRBD1 matches at 10 bases. V was clipped by 3 bases and J by 5 bases; unmatched bases: 7. The germline gives CDR1 SGHNT, CDR2 YYREEE (reference sequence). This CDR3 spans 16 amino acids.

This clone was counted once. The gene calls are TRBV19 and TRBJ1-1; D is ambiguous. Germline V gene sequence: CDR1 LNHDA, CDR2 SQIVND (reference sequence). Trimming shortened V by 5 bases and J by 1 base, and 5 bases separated the two germline ends. The CDR3 extends over 12 amino acids. The CDR3 nucleotides read TGTGCCAGTAGTCCGGGGAACACTGAAGCTTTCTTT. Translated, it gives CASSPGNTEAFF.

The V gene is TRBV13, the J gene TRBJ2-7; 9 bases agree with TRBD2. V trimming: 3 bases; J trimming: 0 bases; junction bases outside the gene matches: 6. The germline gives CDR1 PRHDT, CDR2 FYEKMQ (reference sequence). The CDR3 length is 16 residues. The CDR3 DNA sequence: TGTGCCAGCAGCTTCAGACTAGCGGCTAGCTCCTACGAGCAGTACTTC. Amino acid sequence: CASSFRLAASSYEQYF. Filled out from reference TRBV13 and TRBJ2-7, the complete variable domain reads AAGVIQSPRHLIKEKRETATLKCYPIPRHDTVYWYQQGPGQDPQFLISFYEKMQSDKGSIPDRFSAQQFSDYHSELNMSSLELGDSALYFCASSFRLAASSYEQYFGPGTRLTVT.

V is TRBV6-5 and J is TRBJ2-5; D gene unclear. Per the germline V gene, CDR1 is MNHEY and CDR2 is SVGAGI. The CDR3 totals 13 residues. V lost 4 bases and J lost 5, with 11 bases in between. CDR3 DNA sequence: TGTGCCAGCAGTTTCGCGGCAGTGGAGACCCAGTACTTC. The encoded protein is CASSFAAVETQYF.

This sequence joins TRBV27 and TRBJ2-7, with 14 bases aligning to TRBD2. The germline gives CDR1 MNHEY, CDR2 SMNVEV (reference sequence). The CDR3 has 17 residues. With 5 bases clipped from V and 7 bases from J, the junction kept 13 bases outside the gene matches. The CDR3 loop reads CASSPGTSGGPSWEQYF. The CDR3 bases are TGTGCCAGCAGTCCCGGGACTAGCGGGGGCCCGTCTTGGGAGCAGTACTTC.